Each of the 11 T cell receptor beta chains below was sequenced from the same sample in a study of Graves' ophthalmopathy and Graves' hyperthyroidism. RNA transcripts were the source from which TCR beta CDR3 regions were amplified. HTBI primers were employed in first-round RT-PCR, then a second-round multiplex PCR followed. TCRdb re-called the multiplex PCR reads through MiXCR, storing one row per CDR3 protein. This sample yields around 1,000,000 distinct CDR3 sequences, of which 35% to 40% are seen a single time; around 10% belongs to the top ten. Sequencing was carried out using peripheral blood or thyroid tissue (not recorded which). Receptor source: an adult man with Graves' hyperthyroidism.

Many counts were recorded for this clonotype. This chain links TRBV9 with TRBJ1-5; D is undetermined. V lost 4 bases and J lost 2, with 10 bases in between. The CDR3 consists of 14 residues. Germline V gene sequence: CDR1 SGDLS, CDR2 YYNGEE. The DNA of the CDR3 is TGTGCCAGCAGCCTTCGGATGGGCAATCAGCCCCAGCATTTT. Translating gives CASSLRMGNQPQHF.

This clonotype has a count of ten or more. The rearrangement links TRBV20-1 to TRBJ1-1; TRBD1 is a possible D gene (6 bases). This CDR3 is 12 amino acids long. V was shortened by 4 bases and J by 1 base, with 7 bases between the two germline ends. In germline, CDR1 is DFQATT, CDR2 SNEGSKA (reference sequence). The chain's CDR3 is CSAMTGNTEAFF. CDR3 in DNA: TGCAGTGCTATGACAGGGAACACTGAAGCTTTCTTT.

This clonotype was detected many times. The rearrangement uses TRBV7-9 and TRBJ1-1; D uncertain. CDR1 SEHNR and CDR2 FQNEAQ come from the germline V gene (reference sequence). Trimming stripped 5 bases from V and 3 bases from J, with 10 bases between. This CDR3 region has 13 residues. CDR3 nucleotides: TGTGCCAGCAGCCACGGCGGGGACACTGAAGCTTTCTTT. It encodes CASSHGGDTEAFF.

This clonotype occurred a few times. The chain employs TRBV28 and TRBJ2-7; no firm D call. V was shortened by 5 bases and J by 11 bases, with 13 bases between the two germline ends. Germline V gene lookup returns CDR1 MDHEN and CDR2 SYDVKM. The CDR3 extends over 11 amino acids. CDR3 nucleotides: TGTGCCAGCAGTCGAAATGGTCAGGAGTACTTC. Its translation: CASSRNGQEYF.

The V gene is TRBV10-3, the J gene TRBJ2-7; TRBD2 is a possible D gene (6 bases). This CDR3 comprises 13 residues. Trimming pared 10 bases from V and 5 bases from J, leaving 18 bases between. CDR1 and CDR2 from the germline V gene are ENHRY and SYGVKD. Here the CDR3 reads CASSPRTTHEQYF. CDR3 DNA: TGTGCCAGCAGCCCTCGGACTACCCACGAGCAGTACTTC.

The DNA of the CDR3 is TGTGCCAGCAGCCACCAGGGACCGGTCTATGGCTACACCTTC. It codes for CASSHQGPVYGYTF. The genes are TRBV14 and TRBJ1-2; weak D call: TRBD1 (5 bases). V lost 3 bases to trimming and J lost 4 bases, with 12 bases between them. This CDR3 comprises 14 residues. Per the germline V gene, CDR1 is SGHDN and CDR2 is FVKESK.

The J gene is TRBJ1-1, the V gene TRBV19, with D tentatively TRBD1 (6 bases). The ends were cut back, 4 bases at V and 1 base at J, with 19 bases in the middle. The CDR3 is 17 residues long. CDR1 and CDR2 from the germline V gene are LNHDA and SQIVND (reference sequence). The CDR3 bases are TGTGCCAGTAGTACTCTTCCCGGGGGCACCGCGAACACTGAAGCTTTCTTT. Its translation is CASSTLPGGTANTEAFF.

Ten or more counts support this clonotype. The gene calls are TRBV19 and TRBJ1-2; possible D gene TRBD1, 6 bases. The germline V gene has CDR1 LNHDA and CDR2 SQIVND (reference sequence). V was cut by 4 bases and J by 5 bases, with 11 bases left in between. The CDR3 has 13 amino acids. In DNA, the CDR3 is TGTGCCAGTAGTAACGACAGGACTTATGGCTACACCTTC. It yields the protein CASSNDRTYGYTF.

Many counts were recorded for this clonotype. The chain joins TRBV11-2 to TRBJ2-5; the D gene is possibly TRBD1 (5 bases). The CDR3 has 13 amino acids. The germline gives CDR1 SGHAT, CDR2 FQNNGV. The germline V and J ends were trimmed by 11 bases and 3 bases, with 16 bases remaining between them. The DNA of the CDR3 is TGTGCCGGATCGCGGACCAGGGAAGAGACCCAGTACTTC. Amino acids: CAGSRTREETQYF.

The rearrangement joins TRBV7-2 to TRBJ1-2, with D possibly TRBD1 on 6 matching bases. Germline V CDR1 and CDR2: SGHTA, FQGNSA. Deletions cut 0 bases from V and 8 bases from J, with 16 bases between. This CDR3 spans 15 amino acids. The CDR3 protein is CASSLAQGFSGGYTF. The CDR3 DNA sequence: TGTGCCAGCAGCTTAGCCCAGGGGTTTTCGGGAGGCTACACCTTC.

Note on this clonotype: One end of the junction fails to match germline, which may point to a read error. The chain has TRBV29-1 and TRBJ1-1; possible D gene TRBD1, 6 bases. This CDR3 comprises 14 residues. CDR1 and CDR2 (germline): SQVTM, ANQGSEA. The CDR3 nucleotides read TGCAGCGTAGAAGGGCAGGGGACCTTCACTGAAGCTTTCTTT. Protein sequence: CSVEGQGTFTEAFF.